Each of the 10 T cell receptor beta chains below was sequenced from the same sample in a study of regulatory T cells in long-lasting Graves disease. Combining iRepertoire HTBI primers with Arm-PCR of CDR3 regions, the authors built TCR beta libraries. TCRdb re-called the multiplex PCR reads with MiXCR, one entry per CDR3 protein. The repertoire holds about 470,000 distinct CDR3 sequences, with less than 25% as singletons. As for time point: persistent/refractory GD, antithyroid drugs over 5 years with positive TRAb. From RNA extracted from PBMCs, the TCR library was made. The sample in question was peripheral blood mononuclear cells (PBMCs), obtained when the disease was refractory, from a patient treated with antithyroid drugs. The receptors come from a female donor with Graves disease.

This clonotype came up a few times. The V gene is TRBV29-1, the J gene TRBJ2-7, with 8 bases that match TRBD1. J gave up 3 bases and V 6 bases, and 7 bases lay outside the gene matches. Germline-derived CDR1 and CDR2 are SQVTM and ANQGSEA. This CDR3 has 13 residues. This chain's CDR3 is CSVGTGLGYEQYF. For the CDR3, the DNA is TGCAGCGTGGGGACAGGCTTGGGCTACGAGCAGTACTTC.

The table lists this clonotype with a few counts. This chain connects TRBV12-3 or TRBV12-4 to TRBJ1-1, with D maybe TRBD1 (6 bases). V was shortened by 2 bases and J by 0 bases, with 13 bases between the two germline ends. The CDR3 has 16 amino acids. CDR3 region: CASSLRQVEVNTEAFF. CDR3 DNA sequence: TGTGCCAGCAGTTTACGACAGGTGGAGGTGAACACTGAAGCTTTCTTT.

The rearrangement links TRBV6-1 to TRBJ2-6; the match to TRBD2 covers 13 bases. Germline assignment: CDR1 MNHNS and CDR2 SASEGT. Germline trimming cut 8 bases from V and 0 bases from J; bases unmatched to any gene: 16. CDR3 length: 21 residues. CDR3 DNA: TGTGCCAGCTCGGAACTAGCGGGAGGGCCAGGGGTCTCCTCTGGGGCCAACGTCCTGACTTTC. It translates to CASSELAGGPGVSSGANVLTF.

The chain recombines TRBV10-3 with TRBJ1-6, with a weak D call TRBD1 (6 bases). The CDR3 extends over 15 amino acids. V lost 6 bases, J lost 4 bases, and 13 bases lay in between. Germline CDR1 and CDR2: ENHRY and SYGVKD. The CDR3 is CAISPGTSYNSPLHF. The CDR3 DNA is TGTGCCATCAGCCCCGGGACATCGTATAATTCACCCCTCCACTTT.

The table lists this clonotype with a few counts. The V gene is TRBV11-2, the J gene TRBJ1-1; D ambiguous. The germline V and J ends were trimmed by 0 bases and 10 bases, with 9 bases remaining between them. Germline V CDR1 and CDR2: SGHAT, FQNNGV. This CDR3 spans 12 amino acids. Here the CDR3 reads CASSLDLRAAFF. CDR3 bases: TGTGCCAGCAGCTTAGATTTAAGGGCAGCTTTCTTT. The whole variable domain, filled in from reference TRBV11-2 and TRBJ1-1, reads EAGVAQSPRYKIIEKRQSVAFWCNPISGHATLYWYQQILGQGPKLLIQFQNNGVVDDSQLPKDRFSAERLKGVDSTLKIQPAKLEDSAVYLCASSLDLRAAFFGQGTRLTVV.

A note on this clonotype: A much more abundant neighbour one base away suggests this may be a read error. The chain is built from TRBV29-1 and TRBJ1-1; D is perhaps TRBD1 (5 bases). This CDR3 is 15 amino acids long. Deletions cut 3 bases from V and 3 bases from J, with 17 bases between. CDR1 is SQVTM and CDR2 is ANQGSEA in the germline V gene. The CDR3 here is CSVEAGLVMDTEAFF. CDR3 coding DNA: TGCAGCGTTGAGGCAGGGTTAGTGATGGACACTGAAGCTTTCTTT.

V gene TRBV11-1 combines with J gene TRBJ2-7; 7 nucleotides match TRBD1. After removal of 1 base from V and 2 bases from J, the junction contained 5 bases not matched to a gene. The CDR3 has 15 amino acids. Germline assignment: CDR1 SGHAT and CDR2 FQDESV (reference sequence). DNA for the CDR3: TGTGCCAGCAGCTTAGACATAGGGACAGCCTACGAGCAGTACTTC. Residues: CASSLDIGTAYEQYF.

J is TRBJ2-1 and V is TRBV10-3; D possibly corresponds to TRBD2 (5 bases). Germline V CDR1 and CDR2: ENHRY, SYGVKD. The CDR3 spans 15 residues. The germline V and J ends were trimmed by 4 bases and 2 bases, with 12 bases remaining between them. The CDR3 reads CAISGEAGAYNEQFF. The CDR3 DNA reads TGTGCCATCAGTGGCGAGGCGGGTGCCTACAATGAGCAGTTCTTC.

The chain joins TRBV28 to TRBJ2-6; no definite D call. CDR3 length equals 14 residues. The V end lost 10 bases, the J end lost 0 bases, and 10 bases lay between the germline ends. The germline gives CDR1 MDHEN, CDR2 SYDVKM. CDR3 region: CATETGSGANVLTF. DNA of the CDR3: TGTGCCACCGAAACGGGCTCTGGGGCCAACGTCCTGACTTTC.

This clonotype has just a few counts. The J gene is TRBJ2-2, the V gene TRBV6-1; 7 bases map to TRBD1. With 6 bases clipped from V and 4 bases from J, the junction kept 8 bases outside the gene matches. The germline V gene encodes CDR1 MNHNS and CDR2 SASEGT. The CDR3 is made up of 15 amino acids. The CDR3 DNA is TGTGCCAGCAGGATCGGGGACAGACTCACCGGGGAGCTGTTTTTT. Encoded protein: CASRIGDRLTGELFF.